Sequencing of this TCR beta chain was carried out in a study of T cells in localized non-small cell lung cancer. TCRdb's copy holds only in-frame clones and misses some; the assay was immunoSEQ multiplex PCR. The data contain 25,000 to 35,000 clones, around 77% of them singletons. CDR3 length: 12 amino acids. V dropped 7 bases and J dropped 9; count of bases not matched to a gene: 7. CDR1 is MNHNY and CDR2 is SVGAGI in the germline V gene (reference sequence). The chain links TRBV6-6 to TRBJ1-2, with 8 bases that match TRBD1. The clonotype was recovered from an older male donor with stage III squamous cell lung carcinoma. Specimen: peripheral blood, collected before any cancer treatment. The CDR3 DNA sequence: TGTGCCAGCAAAACTACAGGGGGTAGCTACACCTTC. Its translation: CASKTTGGSYTF.